The 16 T cell receptor beta chains below come from one sample, sequenced in a study of Ad26.COV2.S vaccination and SARS-CoV-2 variants. Profiled with immunoSEQ multiplex PCR; TCRdb holds only in-frame clones, not every one. The sample has 500,000 or so clones, approximately 92% seen once; the top ten hold approximately 2.5%. Indicated treatment: some 19 received Ad26.COV2.S at low or high dose, single or two shots; about 5 received placebo; per-sample allocation not given. At day 63 after the first vaccine or placebo injection, samples were drawn. The sample was peripheral blood, taken in a trial of Ad26.COV2.S vaccine versus placebo. Receptors originate from a person aged 18 to 59 who received the Ad26.COV2.S COVID-19 vaccine or a placebo.

The genes are TRBV4-3 and TRBJ2-3; 8 positions match TRBD2. CDR3 size: 17 residues. Germline loops: CDR1 LGHNA, CDR2 YSLEER. Trimming cost V 0 bases and J 7 bases; bases outside gene matches: 12. The CDR3 region has the DNA TGCGCCAGCAGCCAAGATCCAGCGGGGGCCCTCGGGAATACGCAGTATTTT. Translated: CASSQDPAGALGNTQYF.

This clone was counted a single time. The V call is TRBV28, the J call TRBJ1-1; tentative D call: TRBD1 (6 bases). There are 15 residues in the CDR3. Trimming cost V 3 bases and J 0 bases, with 11 bases left between them. Germline assignment: CDR1 MDHEN and CDR2 SYDVKM. The CDR3 sequence: CASSFRGRMNTEAFF. The CDR3 DNA sequence: TGTGCCAGCAGTTTCAGGGGTCGGATGAACACTGAAGCTTTCTTT. The full variable domain, with the rest looked up from reference TRBV28 and TRBJ1-1, is DVKVTQSSRYLVKRTGEKVFLECVQDMDHENMFWYRQDPGLGLRLIYFSYDVKMKEKGDIPEGYSVSREKKERFSLILESASTNQTSMYLCASSFRGRMNTEAFFGQGTRLTVV.

This chain uses TRBV11-1 with TRBJ1-1, with D perhaps TRBD1 (6 bases). The V gene lost 4 bases and the J gene lost 0 bases, with 15 bases spanning the gap. CDR3 length: 16 residues. Germline V gene lookup returns CDR1 SGHAT and CDR2 FQDESV (reference sequence). The CDR3 sequence is CASSSPRTGMNTEAFF. The CDR3 DNA is TGTGCCAGCAGCTCCCCCCGAACAGGGATGAACACTGAAGCTTTCTTT. The whole variable domain, filled in from reference TRBV11-1 and TRBJ1-1, reads EAEVAQSPRYKITEKSQAVAFWCDPISGHATLYWYRQILGQGPELLVQFQDESVVDDSQLPKDRFSAERLKGVDSTLKIQPAELGDSAMYLCASSSPRTGMNTEAFFGQGTRLTVV.

The V and J genes are TRBV23-1 and TRBJ1-1, with D possibly TRBD1 on 6 matching bases. TRBV23-1 is identified as an open reading frame with a role that is uncertain. The CDR3 is 19 amino acids. V was pared by 2 bases and J by 5 bases, with 27 bases between. The CDR3 nucleotides are TGCGCCAGCAGTCAACCCCCGTTATGGCCACAGGGAGTATGGACTGAAGCTTTCTTT. It encodes CASSQPPLWPQGVWTEAFF.

This clone was picked up one time. This chain connects TRBV9 to TRBJ2-7; 7 positions agree with TRBD1. This CDR3 has 14 residues. V was pared by 2 bases and J by 0 bases, with 2 bases of the junction left unmatched. The germline CDR1 and CDR2 sequences are SGDLS and YYNGEE. The CDR3 region is CASSVGTDSYEQYF. The CDR3, as DNA: TGTGCCAGCAGCGTCGGGACAGACTCCTACGAGCAGTACTTC.

The V gene is TRBV7-2, the J gene TRBJ1-4; TRBD1 might be the D (6 bases). The CDR3 length is 15 residues. Trimming pared 1 base from V and 5 bases from J, leaving 11 bases between. Per the germline V gene, CDR1 is SGHTA and CDR2 is FQGNSA. The CDR3 region is CASSLGDRRNEKLFF. CDR3 bases: TGTGCCAGCAGCTTAGGTGACAGGAGGAATGAAAAACTGTTTTTT.

The chain combines TRBV3-1 (or the pseudogene TRBV3-2) with TRBJ1-2; D ambiguous. V was trimmed by 1 base and J by 8 bases, leaving 20 bases between them. There are 16 residues in the CDR3. CDR1 and CDR2 (germline): LGHDT, YNNKEL (reference sequence). CDR3 loop: CASSQVAVAGPRGYTF. In DNA form, the CDR3 reads TGTGCCAGCAGCCAAGTCGCCGTAGCGGGCCCGCGGGGCTACACCTTC.

This sequence joins TRBV4-1 and TRBJ2-7; D possibly corresponds to TRBD2 (7 bases). With 1 base removed from V and 2 bases from J, the gap between germline ends came to 15 bases. This CDR3 contains 16 residues. The germline V gene has CDR1 MGHRA and CDR2 YSYEKL. The DNA for the CDR3 is TGCGCCAGCAGCCAAGTGTGGGGGGGCTCGGCCTACGAGCAGTACTTC. Amino acids: CASSQVWGGSAYEQYF.

V and J are TRBV5-1 and TRBJ2-5; 7 bases are a match to TRBD1. The germline V gene has CDR1 SGHRS and CDR2 YFSETQ. The CDR3 runs 14 residues. V lost 0 bases, J lost 3 bases, and 2 bases stayed unmatched. CDR3 in DNA: TGCGCCAGCAGCTTGGCGGGGACAGAAGAGACCCAGTACTTC. This sequence encodes CASSLAGTEETQYF.

This clone has more than one count but fewer than ten. DNA of the CDR3: TGCGCCAGCAGCTTGGGTGCAGGGATGAACCAGCCCCAGCATTTT. Its protein is CASSLGAGMNQPQHF. V gene TRBV5-1 combines with J gene TRBJ1-5, with D perhaps TRBD1 (5 bases). The germline gives CDR1 SGHRS, CDR2 YFSETQ. Trimming pared 0 bases from V and 7 bases from J, leaving 14 bases between. CDR3 length: 15 amino acids.

The CDR3 DNA follows: TGCGCCAGCAGCCTACGGACAGACTTCACAGATACGCAGTATTTT. It encodes CASSLRTDFTDTQYF. The J gene is TRBJ2-3, the V gene TRBV4-3; possibly TRBD1 for D (6 bases). Trimming removed 4 bases at V and 2 bases at J, with 13 bases between. This CDR3 has 15 residues. CDR1 is LGHNA and CDR2 is YSLEER in the germline V gene.

As for this clone: Other DNA sequences in this specimen translate into the identical CDR3. V usage is TRBV7-2 and J usage is TRBJ2-2; D possibly uses TRBD1 or TRBD2 (5 bases each). The germline V and J ends were trimmed by 9 bases and 3 bases, with 11 bases remaining between them. Per germline, CDR1 SGHTA and CDR2 FQGNSA. The length of the CDR3 is 13 residues. The CDR3 is CARSGTDTGELFF. CDR3 bases: TGTGCCAGGTCCGGGACGGACACCGGGGAGCTGTTTTTT.

This chain links TRBV9 with TRBJ1-4; D not resolved. V gave up 0 bases and J gave up 10 bases, with 19 bases separating them. This CDR3 has 16 amino acids. Per the germline V gene, CDR1 is SGDLS and CDR2 is YYNGEE. The CDR3 nucleotides are TGTGCCAGCAGCGTAGGGCGGGAGCTCTCGGCGGCAAAACTGTTTTTT. Translated: CASSVGRELSAAKLFF.

This clone was observed a handful of times. The chain recombines TRBV2 with TRBJ2-3; D is ambiguous. CDR3 size: 11 residues. Trimming shortened V by 4 bases and J by 9 bases, and 8 bases separated the two germline ends. Germline V gives CDR1 SNHLY, CDR2 FYNNEI. The CDR3 sequence is CASSGGETQYF. CDR3 bases: TGTGCCAGCAGTGGAGGTGAAACGCAGTATTTT.

The CDR3 region has the DNA TGTGCCAGCAGGCCCTGGACAGGTTTTTACTCGCCACTGTTTTTT. This codes for CASRPWTGFYSPLFF. The chain uses TRBV6-5 and TRBJ1-4; 7 bases map to TRBD1. CDR1 is MNHEY, CDR2 SVGAGI, per germline. V lost 6 bases to trimming and J lost 13 bases; unmatched junction nucleotides: 17. The CDR3 totals 15 residues.

V usage is TRBV3-1 (or the pseudogene TRBV3-2) and J usage is TRBJ2-7, with 8 bases identical to TRBD1. The germline CDR1 and CDR2 sequences are LGHDT and YNNKEL (reference sequence). With V trimmed by 1 base and J by 5 bases, 4 bases remained unmatched. The CDR3 spans 14 residues. CDR3 protein: CASSQASGGHEQYF. The CDR3 bases are TGTGCCAGCAGCCAAGCATCAGGGGGCCACGAGCAGTACTTC.